The source of this T cell receptor beta chain is a study of blood T cells in healthy people across ages. Study results and caveats: The long-lived group displayed more naive CD4+ cells, plus higher diversity, than the aged donors did.

Germline trimming cut 4 bases from V and 0 bases from J; bases unmatched to any gene: 4. The CDR3 contains 16 residues. Germline assignment: CDR1 SGHAT and CDR2 FQNNGV. This clonotype occurred once. Its antigen is not identified. Primers used in a second PCR of roughly 6 to 11 cycles were a sample-barcoded 5' primer and a J-beta primer mix. From the 5' RACE reads, TCRdb called clonotypes with MiXCR, one entry per CDR3 protein. The data contain around 780,000 distinct CDR3 sequences, more than 50% of them singletons. Extraction yielded at least 5 micrograms of total RNA per sample. This chain links TRBV11-2 with TRBJ2-4, with 9 bases identical to TRBD2. The clonotype comes from a man aged 40-50 years in good health. Source material: blood. The CDR3 DNA sequence: TGTGCCAGCAGCTCTAGCGGGATCTTAGCCAAAAACATTCAGTACTTC. It codes for CASSSSGILAKNIQYF.